The 2 T cell receptor beta chains given below trace back to one sample, sequenced in a study of blood T cell repertoires in COVID-19. Here immunoSEQ multiplex PCR was the method, and the copy in TCRdb shows in-frame clones only, minus some. The sample includes hundreds of thousands of clones, 86% of them seen just once. Material for sequencing was peripheral blood. These TCRs come from a woman aged 30 to 39 with active or convalescent COVID-19.

V is TRBV7-9 and J is TRBJ2-3; D perhaps matches TRBD1 (5 bases). This CDR3 is 16 amino acids long. Germline loops: CDR1 SEHNR, CDR2 FQNEAQ (reference sequence). V was pared by 3 bases and J by 2 bases, with 15 bases between. CDR3 coding DNA: TGTGCCAGCAGCTTCCCCGACAGATTCCTCACAGATACGCAGTATTTT. Translated, it gives CASSFPDRFLTDTQYF.

The rearrangement uses TRBV19 and TRBJ2-4; 7 nucleotides align to TRBD2. The V gene end was trimmed by 1 base and the J gene end by 3 bases; junction bases not matched to a gene: 6. This CDR3 is 16 amino acids long. Germline V gene lookup returns CDR1 LNHDA and CDR2 SQIVND (reference sequence). The CDR3 nucleotides read TGTGCCAGTAGTATAGCTGGCCGGGGGGACAAAAACATTCAGTACTTC. Translating it yields CASSIAGRGDKNIQYF.